A single sample is the source of the 18 T cell receptor beta chains below, sequenced in a study of CD8+ T cells in alopecia areata. Treatment defined: oral pan-JAK inhibitor, 5-10 mg twice daily. Once RNA had been extracted, it was reverse transcribed into cDNA to act as the sequencing template. The protocol was immunoSEQ multiplex PCR, while the TCRdb copy is restricted to in-frame clones and leaves out a portion. The profile covers fewer than 200,000 clones, with about 54% appearing a single time and 16% taken by the ten largest. The sample was CD4+ T cells sorted from blood, taken at approximately week 61, from a patient treated with tofacitinib. Receptor source: a human donor with alopecia areata.

The sample holds a few counts of this clone. This chain links TRBV6-1 with TRBJ2-7; D not resolved. The CDR3 runs 13 residues. Germline V CDR1 and CDR2: MNHNS, SASEGT. V dropped 8 bases and J dropped 0 bases, with 11 bases sitting between them. CDR3 in DNA: TGTGCCAGCGGTTCCCCAGGCTCCTACGAGCAGTACTTC. It translates to CASGSPGSYEQYF.

This chain uses TRBV9 with TRBJ2-3; D is ambiguous. The CDR3 consists of 16 residues. Looked up from germline, CDR1 is SGDLS and CDR2 is YYNGEE. V was cut by 0 bases and J by 0 bases, with 11 bases left in between. In DNA form, the CDR3 reads TGTGCCAGCAGCGTAGGACCTCCAGCTAGCACAGATACGCAGTATTTT. It yields the protein CASSVGPPASTDTQYF. Drawing the rest from reference TRBV9 and TRBJ2-3, the complete variable domain is DSGVTQTPKHLITATGQRVTLRCSPRSGDLSVYWYQQSLDQGLQFLIQYYNGEERAKGNILERFSAQQFPDLHSELNLSSLELGDSALYFCASSVGPPASTDTQYFGPGTRLTVL.

The V call is TRBV9, the J call TRBJ2-3; TRBD2 matches 8 bases. The CDR3 is made up of 16 amino acids. V trimming: 6 bases; J trimming: 3 bases; junction bases outside the gene matches: 12. Germline lookup yields CDR1 SGDLS and CDR2 YYNGEE. The CDR3 nucleotides read TGTGCCAGCACCGCGGGACTAGGGATTGGGACAGATACGCAGTATTTT. The encoded protein is CASTAGLGIGTDTQYF.

This clone has just a few counts. The chain couples TRBV5-6 to TRBJ1-2; D might be TRBD1 (6 bases). The CDR3 has 14 amino acids. Trimming took off 4 bases at V and 5 bases at J, with 15 bases between the two ends. The germline V gene has CDR1 SGHDT and CDR2 YYEEEE. The CDR3 sequence: CASSVRTGMYGYTF. As DNA, the CDR3 is TGTGCCAGCAGCGTCCGAACAGGGATGTATGGCTACACCTTC. Looking up the rest from reference TRBV5-6 and TRBJ1-2 gives the full variable domain: DAGVTQSPTHLIKTRGQQVTLRCSPKSGHDTVSWYQQALGQGPQFIFQYYEEEERQRGNFPDRFSGHQFPNYSSELNVNALLLGDSALYLCASSVRTGMYGYTFGSGTRLTVV.

This sequence joins TRBV7-6 and TRBJ2-4; perhaps TRBD2 as D (6 bases). The germline V gene encodes CDR1 SGHVS and CDR2 FNYEAQ. The CDR3 loop spans 15 amino acids. V lost 7 bases and J 2 bases, leaving 15 bases between the germline ends. CDR3 sequence reads: CASTTLEGSKNIQYF. The CDR3 DNA sequence: TGTGCCAGCACCACCTTGGAGGGATCCAAAAACATTCAGTACTTC.

This rearrangement joins TRBV2 to TRBJ2-5; weak D call: TRBD2 (6 bases). The CDR3 is 14 amino acids. V gave up 7 bases and J gave up 5 bases, with 17 bases separating them. Germline V gives CDR1 SNHLY, CDR2 FYNNEI. CDR3 loop: CASTAQAGRETQYF. In DNA form, the CDR3 reads TGTGCCAGCACAGCCCAAGCGGGCCGGGAGACCCAGTACTTC.

The chain couples TRBV9 to TRBJ1-2, with D possibly TRBD1 on 5 matching bases. CDR3 size: 15 residues. The ends were cut back, 0 bases at V and 7 bases at J, with 16 bases in the middle. Per the germline V gene, CDR1 is SGDLS and CDR2 is YYNGEE. The CDR3 DNA is TGTGCCAGCAGCGTAGATCCCAGGGAAGTAGGTGGCTACACCTTC. Translating gives CASSVDPREVGGYTF.

This chain joins TRBV25-1 and TRBJ1-2; TRBD1 agrees at 7 bases. With 3 bases clipped from V and 5 bases from J, the junction kept 3 bases outside the gene matches. The length of the CDR3 is 13 residues. Germline CDR1 is MGHDK and CDR2 is SYGVNS. The CDR3 here is CASSDYRGYGYTF. CDR3 in DNA: TGTGCCAGCAGTGATTACAGGGGATATGGCTACACCTTC.

This clone came up a few times. V is TRBV6-4 and J is TRBJ2-3, with D uncertain. This CDR3 region has 13 residues. Germline V gene data show CDR1 as MRHNA and CDR2 as SNTAGT. V was clipped by 5 bases and J by 4 bases, with 10 bases between them. In DNA, the CDR3 is TGTGCCAGCAGTCCGAATGGTGCAGATACGCAGTATTTT. This translates into CASSPNGADTQYF.

V is TRBV29-1 and J is TRBJ2-7; D unresolved. Trimming removed 4 bases from V and 0 bases from J, with 10 bases in between. The CDR3 totals 13 residues. CDR1 and CDR2 from the germline V gene are SQVTM and ANQGSEA. The CDR3 coding sequence is TGCAGCGTTGGAGTCTCTTTCTCCTACGAGCAGTACTTC. This codes for CSVGVSFSYEQYF.

The gene calls are TRBV9 and TRBJ2-7; D possibly corresponds to TRBD1 (5 bases). The V end lost 3 bases, the J end lost 4 bases, and 8 bases lay between the germline ends. Germline V CDR1 and CDR2: SGDLS, YYNGEE. The CDR3 extends over 12 amino acids. The CDR3 region is CASSGQGYEQYF. CDR3 sequence (DNA): TGTGCCAGCAGCGGCCAGGGATACGAGCAGTACTTC.

The rearrangement links TRBV27 to TRBJ1-6, with 10 bases fitting TRBD1. V was pared by 3 bases and J by 7 bases, with 6 bases of the junction left unmatched. The CDR3 extends over 16 amino acids. Germline CDR1 reads MNHEY; CDR2 reads SMNVEV (reference sequence). The CDR3 region has the DNA TGTGCCAGCAGTTTCCGCCCGGGACAGGGGAATTCACCCCTCCACTTT. Encoded protein: CASSFRPGQGNSPLHF.

The chain has TRBV30 and TRBJ2-1, with 7 bases fitting TRBD1. After removal of 4 bases from V and 4 bases from J, the junction contained 10 bases not matched to a gene. Per the germline V gene, CDR1 is GTSNPN and CDR2 is SVGIG (reference sequence). This CDR3 region has 15 residues. The CDR3, as DNA: TGTGCCTGGACAGGTGAATCCAGGGGGTACAATGAGCAGTTCTTC. Amino acid sequence: CAWTGESRGYNEQFF.

This clone was picked up a small number of times. V is TRBV7-9 and J is TRBJ1-3; D unresolved. The CDR3 runs to 14 residues. Germline assignment: CDR1 SEHNR and CDR2 FQNEAQ (reference sequence). Trimming pared 5 bases from V and 2 bases from J, leaving 10 bases between. The CDR3 coding sequence is TGTGCCAGCAGCCCCTGGGTGACTGGAAACACCATATATTTT. It encodes CASSPWVTGNTIYF.

The rearrangement links TRBV29-1 to TRBJ2-5; D is unresolved. CDR3 length: 11 residues. Germline lookup yields CDR1 SQVTM and CDR2 ANQGSEA. Trimming removed 3 bases at V and 7 bases at J, with 9 bases between. Written as DNA, the CDR3 is TGCAGCGTTGAGTTATATTGGACCCAGTACTTC. Its protein is CSVELYWTQYF. Together with reference TRBV29-1 and TRBJ2-5, the CDR3 gives the full variable domain: SAVISQKPSRDICQRGTSLTIQCQVDSQVTMMFWYRQQPGQSLTLIATANQGSEATYESGFVIDKFPISRPNLTFSTLTVSNMSPEDSSIYLCSVELYWTQYFGPGTRLLVL.

The V gene is TRBV2, the J gene TRBJ2-7; possibly TRBD1 for D (5 bases). Looked up from germline, CDR1 is SNHLY and CDR2 is FYNNEI. The CDR3 sequence is 11 residues long. V was trimmed by 7 bases and J by 6 bases, leaving 10 bases between them. The CDR3, as DNA: TGTGCCAGCACAGGGTTGGCCGAGCAGTACTTC. Protein sequence: CASTGLAEQYF.

This clone turned up a few times. J is TRBJ2-7 and V is TRBV29-1; 10 positions match TRBD1. This CDR3 is built from 11 residues. Trimming took 6 bases from V and 9 from J; bases not matched to a gene: 5. The V gene's germline CDR1 is SQVTM and CDR2 ANQGSEA. CDR3 in DNA: TGCAGCGTGGGGAGGACAGGGGGGCAGTACTTC. Encoded protein: CSVGRTGGQYF.

This clone was detected only a few times. The chain carries TRBV4-2 and TRBJ2-7, with 7 bases fitting TRBD2. V lost 4 bases, J lost 3 bases, and 6 bases stayed unmatched. Germline V gene sequence: CDR1 LGHNA, CDR2 YNFKEQ. The CDR3 is 14 amino acids. Here the CDR3 DNA reads TGTGCCAGCAGCCCCAGCGGGGATAGCTACGAGCAGTACTTC. Protein product: CASSPSGDSYEQYF.